Each of the 13 T cell receptor beta chains below was sequenced from the same sample in a study of CD8+CD57+ T cells in acquired aplastic anemia. CD8+CD57+ cell expansion, shown by flow cytometry, had occurred in the patients selected for sequencing. Genomic DNA, serving as template, underwent TCR beta VDJ and CDR3 profiling. Via MiXCR, TCRdb re-called the reads, giving one row per CDR3 protein. The table shows some 170,000 distinct CDR3 sequences, with roughly 48% occurring only once. The source material was sorted CD4+, CD8+, or CD8+CD57+ T cells (not recorded which) from PBMCs. These receptors all come from a human donor with aplastic anemia.

This clonotype was recorded at least ten times. This chain links TRBV20-1 with TRBJ1-5; D uncertain. Trimming pared 6 bases from V and 3 bases from J, leaving 12 bases between. The CDR3 sequence is 13 residues long. Per the germline V gene, CDR1 is DFQATT and CDR2 is SNEGSKA (reference sequence). The CDR3 is CSARRASNQPQHF. The CDR3 nucleotides are TGCAGTGCGAGAAGGGCATCCAATCAGCCCCAGCATTTT.

CDR3 in amino acids: CASSSSGTVNTEAFF. The CDR3 nucleotides are TGTGCCAGCAGTTCATCCGGGACGGTGAACACTGAAGCTTTCTTT. The V call is TRBV5-5, the J call TRBJ1-1; D may be TRBD1 (5 bases). The CDR3 is 15 residues long. The V gene's germline CDR1 is SGHKS and CDR2 YYEKEE (reference sequence). V was clipped by 5 bases and J by 0 bases, with 14 bases between them.

The J gene is TRBJ1-1, the V gene TRBV20-1; possible D gene TRBD1, 5 bases. Trimming pared 2 bases from V and 0 bases from J, leaving 10 bases between. This CDR3 has 14 amino acids. In germline, CDR1 is DFQATT, CDR2 SNEGSKA (reference sequence). In DNA form, the CDR3 reads TGCAGTGCTAGACCTGGACACGTGAACACTGAAGCTTTCTTT. Residues: CSARPGHVNTEAFF.

Many counts were recorded for this clonotype. This sequence joins TRBV7-9 and TRBJ1-3; D remains ambiguous. Trimming removed 5 bases at V and 0 bases at J, with 8 bases between. CDR1 and CDR2 from the germline V gene are SEHNR and FQNEAQ (reference sequence). The CDR3 contains 14 residues. The CDR3 DNA sequence: TGTGCCAGCAGCCCAGCTGCCTCTGGAAACACCATATATTTT. Translated, it gives CASSPAASGNTIYF.

The CDR3 sequence is CASRQGDYNEQFF. CDR3 sequence (DNA): TGTGCCAGCCGACAGGGAGACTACAATGAGCAGTTCTTC. The rearrangement uses TRBV2 and TRBJ2-1, with 7 bases that match TRBD1. This CDR3 contains 13 residues. With 8 bases clipped from V and 3 bases from J, the junction kept 4 bases outside the gene matches. CDR1 is SNHLY and CDR2 is FYNNEI in the germline V gene.

This clonotype has a count of ten or more. The rearrangement links TRBV9 to TRBJ2-2, with D maybe TRBD2 (7 bases). V was clipped by 7 bases and J by 3 bases, with 16 bases between them. In germline, CDR1 is SGDLS, CDR2 YYNGEE. CDR3 length: 15 residues. DNA for the CDR3: TGTGCCAGCTCGACGTTAGGGGGGGACACCGGGGAGCTGTTTTTT. This codes for CASSTLGGDTGELFF.

The V gene is TRBV20-1, the J gene TRBJ2-1, with D perhaps TRBD2 (6 bases). Per germline, CDR1 DFQATT and CDR2 SNEGSKA (reference sequence). The CDR3 contains 11 residues. The CDR3 protein is CSQVGGVEQFF. The CDR3 region has the DNA TGCAGCCAAGTGGGGGGTGTTGAGCAGTTCTTC.

This clonotype has a count of ten or more. The chain carries TRBV20-1 and TRBJ1-1, with TRBD1 matching 8 bases. Germline V gene sequence: CDR1 DFQATT, CDR2 SNEGSKA (reference sequence). V was pared by 1 base and J by 2 bases, with 6 bases of the junction left unmatched. This CDR3 comprises 15 residues. CDR3 sequence reads: CSARAGDRLNTEAFF. The CDR3 DNA is TGCAGTGCTAGAGCCGGGGACAGGTTAAACACTGAAGCTTTCTTT.

The chain uses TRBV6-1 and TRBJ2-7; TRBD1 agrees at 8 bases. Unmatched junction bases numbered 10, after V lost 6 bases and J lost 3 bases. Germline V gene lookup returns CDR1 MNHNS and CDR2 SASEGT. The CDR3 totals 15 residues. The CDR3 DNA sequence: TGTGCCAGCAGCCACTTGGTGGACAGGGTCTACGAGCAGTACTTC. It is translated as CASSHLVDRVYEQYF.

This clonotype has at least ten counts. The chain carries TRBV7-6 and TRBJ2-1; TRBD2 agrees at 10 bases. This CDR3 has 15 residues. V was clipped by 1 base and J by 6 bases; unmatched bases: 3. Germline lookup yields CDR1 SGHVS and CDR2 FNYEAQ. The CDR3 DNA follows: TGTGCCAGCAGCTTAGGTAGCGGGGGGACCAATGAGCAGTTCTTC. It codes for CASSLGSGGTNEQFF.

This clonotype appeared many times. V gene TRBV5-1 combines with J gene TRBJ2-7, with D perhaps TRBD2 (5 bases). V was clipped by 0 bases and J by 7 bases, with 11 bases between them. From germline, CDR1 is SGHRS and CDR2 YFSETQ. This CDR3 is built from 13 residues. The CDR3 bases are TGCGCCAGCAGCTTGGATGGAAGAGGGGAGCAGTACTTC. Protein: CASSLDGRGEQYF.

The rearrangement joins TRBV24-1 to TRBJ2-2; TRBD1 matches 10 bases. CDR3 length: 16 residues. Germline V gene sequence: CDR1 KGHDR, CDR2 SFDVKD. Trimming removed 7 bases from V and 4 bases from J; junction bases left unmatched: 8. The CDR3: CATRTPDRGRTGELFF. CDR3 in DNA: TGTGCCACCAGAACCCCTGACAGGGGGCGCACCGGGGAGCTGTTTTTT.

In the case of this clonotype: This could be a read error, since a much larger clone is one nucleotide away. Written as DNA, the CDR3 is TGCGCCAGCAGCCGGAGGGGCATGACCCACAATGAGCAGTTCTTC. Its translation is CASSRRGMTHNEQFF. This chain links TRBV5-1 with TRBJ2-1; D is perhaps TRBD2 (6 bases). The CDR3 extends over 15 amino acids. Germline loops: CDR1 SGHRS, CDR2 YFSETQ. The V end was cut by 4 bases, the J end by 5 bases, with 16 bases between.